These 14 T cell receptor beta chains were all obtained from the same sample, sequenced in a study of T cells in Graves' hyperthyroidism and ophthalmopathy. Amplification of TCR beta CDR3 regions used RNA as the template. First-round RT-PCR with HTBI primers amplified the TCR CDR3 region. TCRdb reprocessed the multiplex PCR reads with MiXCR, giving one entry per CDR3 protein. This table holds 400,000 to 500,000 distinct CDR3 sequences, about 15% found once. The sequencing sample was made of blood. These receptors originate from a woman aged 18-30 years with Graves' hyperthyroidism.

This chain links TRBV5-1 with TRBJ1-2, with TRBD1 identical over 10 bases. After removal of 3 bases from V and 6 bases from J, the junction contained 8 bases not matched to a gene. The CDR3 is made up of 15 amino acids. CDR1 is SGHRS, CDR2 YFSETQ, per germline. CDR3 in amino acids: CASSSYTGTGDGYTF. The CDR3 DNA is TGCGCCAGCAGCTCATATACAGGGACAGGGGATGGCTACACCTTC.

This clonotype showed up just a few times. This chain uses TRBV5-1 with TRBJ2-1; 10 bases agree with TRBD2. CDR3 length: 15 amino acids. The V gene end was trimmed by 5 bases and the J gene end by 3 bases; junction bases not matched to a gene: 5. Germline CDR1 and CDR2: SGHRS and YFSETQ. CDR3 region: CASRHTSGNYNEQFF. The CDR3 DNA follows: TGCGCCAGCAGGCATACTAGCGGGAACTACAATGAGCAGTTCTTC.

This clonotype was seen repeatedly, ten times or more. The chain couples TRBV30 to TRBJ2-1; TRBD2 is a possible D gene (6 bases). Trimming pared 1 base from V and 8 bases from J, leaving 18 bases between. Germline assignment: CDR1 GTSNPN and CDR2 SVGIG (reference sequence). The CDR3 sequence is 15 residues long. CDR3 protein: CAWSGGASLSYEQFF. The CDR3 region has the DNA TGTGCCTGGAGTGGCGGGGCGAGTCTAAGCTATGAGCAGTTCTTC.

This clonotype was seen ten or more times. This chain uses TRBV6-5 with TRBJ1-1; D is ambiguous. The germline V gene encodes CDR1 MNHEY and CDR2 SVGAGI. This CDR3 is built from 14 residues. The V gene lost 2 bases and the J gene lost 0 bases, with 7 bases spanning the gap. The DNA for the CDR3 is TGTGCCAGCAGTTACGGCAACATGAACACTGAAGCTTTCTTT. Encoded protein: CASSYGNMNTEAFF.

This clonotype was picked up many times. The chain joins TRBV27 to TRBJ1-5, with a possible D match to TRBD1 (6 bases). Germline-derived CDR1 and CDR2 are MNHEY and SMNVEV (reference sequence). There are 18 residues in the CDR3. V was clipped by 1 base and J by 0 bases, with 16 bases between them. CDR3 protein: CASSLLGGTTNSNQPQHF. The CDR3 bases are TGTGCCAGCAGTTTATTGGGGGGGACAACAAATAGCAATCAGCCCCAGCATTTT.

This clonotype has ten or more counts. The chain uses TRBV2 and TRBJ1-5; D not resolved. Germline CDR1 and CDR2: SNHLY and FYNNEI. Trimming left V 7 bases short and J 0 bases short, with 10 bases between. CDR3 length equals 14 residues. CDR3 DNA: TGTGCCAGCACTGATTACCATAGCAATCAGCCCCAGCATTTT. Protein: CASTDYHSNQPQHF.

In its sample, this clonotype was seen many times. The V gene is TRBV7-2, the J gene TRBJ2-3, with 10 bases identical to TRBD2. V shed 0 bases, J shed 4 bases, and the junction held 4 bases outside the gene matches. Germline V CDR1 and CDR2: SGHTA, FQGNSA. The CDR3 extends over 16 amino acids. This CDR3 is CASSLAAGGSADTQYF. As DNA, the CDR3 is TGTGCCAGCAGCTTAGCAGCGGGAGGGAGCGCAGATACGCAGTATTTT.

This clonotype was recorded many times. The V gene is TRBV5-1, the J gene TRBJ1-1, with unresolved D. In germline, CDR1 is SGHRS, CDR2 YFSETQ. The length of the CDR3 is 14 residues. V lost 2 bases to trimming and J lost 0 bases, with 8 bases between them. DNA of the CDR3: TGCGCCAGCAGCTTCTACAGCGTGAACACTGAAGCTTTCTTT. It encodes CASSFYSVNTEAFF.

This clonotype has more than one count but fewer than ten. The genes are TRBV7-6 and TRBJ1-1, with 8 bases fitting TRBD1. Germline V gene lookup returns CDR1 SGHVS and CDR2 FNYEAQ. The CDR3 totals 14 residues. With 1 base clipped from V and 8 bases from J, the junction kept 6 bases outside the gene matches. CDR3 protein: CASSLGVAGGEAFF. CDR3 nucleotides: TGTGCCAGCAGCTTAGGGGTGGCAGGGGGCGAAGCTTTCTTT.

Ten or more counts support this clonotype. The chain couples TRBV3-1 to TRBJ1-1; D gene uncertain. Trimming shortened V by 4 bases and J by 3 bases, and 15 bases separated the two germline ends. The CDR3 sequence is 15 residues long. From germline, CDR1 is LGHDT and CDR2 YNNKEL (reference sequence). CDR3 region: CASSRFRGRDTEAFF. The CDR3, as DNA: TGTGCCAGCAGCCGATTTAGAGGGCGGGACACTGAAGCTTTCTTT.

In its sample, this clonotype was seen a few times. It may be a read error: a sequence one base away is much more abundant. The rearrangement uses TRBV27 and TRBJ2-2, with D possibly matching TRBD1 (5 bases). Trimming pared 5 bases from V and 5 bases from J, leaving 9 bases between. The CDR3 sequence is 13 residues long. CDR1 is MNHEY, CDR2 SMNVEV, per germline (reference sequence). The CDR3 DNA sequence: TGTGCCAGCAGTGACCCAGGGACCGGGGAGCTGTTTTTT. Amino acids: CASSDPGTGELFF.

At least ten counts were recorded for this clonotype. This rearrangement joins TRBV12-3 or TRBV12-4 to TRBJ2-1; possible D gene TRBD2, 7 bases. The CDR3 has 15 amino acids. The V end was cut by 6 bases, the J end by 5 bases, with 17 bases between. Here the CDR3 DNA reads TGTGCCAGCAGCCCGAAAGGGGGGGGAAACAATGAGCAGTTCTTC. Protein: CASSPKGGGNNEQFF.

This clonotype was detected only a few times. This may stem from a read error, because a much larger clone lies one nucleotide away. The gene calls are TRBV7-2 and TRBJ1-1; D call uncertain. Trimming stripped 2 bases from V and 4 bases from J, with 20 bases between. There are 17 residues in the CDR3. CDR1 is SGHTA and CDR2 is FQGNSA in the germline V gene. CDR3 nucleotides: TGTGCCAGCAGCTTATCCCCTCGGTCCAGCTGGGGCACTGAAGCTTTCTTT. Its protein product is CASSLSPRSSWGTEAFF. The complete variable domain, with remaining parts taken from reference TRBV7-2 and TRBJ1-1, reads GAGVSQSPSNKVTEKGKDVELRCDPISGHTALYWYRQSLGQGLEFLIYFQGNSAPDKSGLPSDRFSAERTGGSVSTLTIQRTQQEDSAVYLCASSLSPRSSWGTEAFFGQGTRLTVV.

In this sample, this clonotype turned up many times. This chain joins TRBV6-1 and TRBJ2-5; 7 bases agree with TRBD1. J was trimmed by 5 bases and V by 6 bases; bases with no gene match: 6. CDR3 size: 13 residues. Germline values: CDR1 MNHNS, CDR2 SASEGT. The CDR3 sequence is CASRGDRAETQYF. CDR3 DNA: TGTGCCAGCAGGGGCGACAGGGCCGAGACCCAGTACTTC.